These 16 T cell receptor beta chains were sequenced from one sample in a study of control samples from healthy donors and cancer patients. Some clones are missing from TCRdb's copy, which holds only in-frame ones; the method was immunoSEQ multiplex PCR. Of 70,000 to 80,000 clones in the sample, roughly 89% were seen once. Source material: PBMCs. Receptor source: a woman aged 55-69 years with head and neck cancer.

The CDR3 coding sequence is TGCGCCAGCAGCAGAAGGACAGGGAACACTGAAGCTTTCTTT. It is translated as CASSRRTGNTEAFF. The rearrangement uses TRBV5-1 and TRBJ1-1; 7 bases are a match to TRBD1. Germline V gene sequence: CDR1 SGHRS, CDR2 YFSETQ. This CDR3 spans 14 amino acids. Trimming cost V 4 bases and J 1 base; bases outside gene matches: 4.

This chain links TRBV5-1 with TRBJ2-3; D tentatively fits TRBD1 or TRBD2 (7 bases each). This CDR3 is built from 15 residues. V shed 6 bases and J shed 3 bases, with 17 bases lying between them. Per the germline V gene, CDR1 is SGHRS and CDR2 is YFSETQ. In DNA form, the CDR3 reads TGCGCCAGCACCTCACAGGGGAGGGTAACAGATACGCAGTATTTT. Protein sequence: CASTSQGRVTDTQYF.

The chain recombines TRBV11-2 with TRBJ2-5; D possibly uses TRBD1 or TRBD2 (5 bases each). V lost 1 base, J lost 5 bases, and 14 bases lay in between. Germline assignment: CDR1 SGHAT and CDR2 FQNNGV. CDR3 length equals 15 residues. The chain's CDR3 is CASSLAVSGRETQYF. As DNA, the CDR3 is TGTGCCAGCAGCTTAGCGGTCTCGGGGCGGGAGACCCAGTACTTC. The full variable domain, its missing parts supplied by reference TRBV11-2 and TRBJ2-5, is EAGVAQSPRYKIIEKRQSVAFWCNPISGHATLYWYQQILGQGPKLLIQFQNNGVVDDSQLPKDRFSAERLKGVDSTLKIQPAKLEDSAVYLCASSLAVSGRETQYFGPGTRLLVL.

This clone occurred once. The chain uses TRBV11-3 and TRBJ2-5; D is unclear. The V end was cut by 1 base, the J end by 4 bases, with 19 bases between. The V gene's germline CDR1 is SGHNT and CDR2 YENEEA. The CDR3 runs to 17 residues. The CDR3, as DNA: TGTGCCAGCAGCTTAGGGGCATGGAGAGGAGAAGGAGAGACCCAGTACTTC. Protein: CASSLGAWRGEGETQYF.

J is TRBJ2-7 and V is TRBV29-1, with 8 bases aligning to TRBD1. The CDR3 totals 12 residues. J lost 4 bases, V lost 6 bases, and 5 bases had no gene match. Germline V gene data show CDR1 as SQVTM and CDR2 as ANQGSEA. CDR3 in amino acids: CSVGQGAYEQYF. The CDR3 DNA reads TGCAGCGTGGGGCAGGGGGCTTACGAGCAGTACTTC.

J is TRBJ2-1 and V is TRBV4-2; TRBD2 aligns across 7 bases. Germline assignment: CDR1 LGHNA and CDR2 YNFKEQ. The CDR3 runs to 16 residues. Germline trimming cut 0 bases from V and 3 bases from J; bases unmatched to any gene: 5. The CDR3 DNA is TGTGCCAGCAGCCAAGAGACCCAGCGGGGCTACAATGAGCAGTTCTTC. Translated, it gives CASSQETQRGYNEQFF.

The V and J genes are TRBV5-4 and TRBJ2-7; 8 bases are shared with TRBD2. Per germline, CDR1 SGHNT and CDR2 YYREEE (reference sequence). The CDR3 is made up of 15 amino acids. Losses at the gene ends were 5 bases for V and 1 base for J; bases not matched to a gene: 8. The CDR3 loop reads CASRPGLGDSYEQYF. CDR3 sequence (DNA): TGTGCCAGCAGGCCGGGACTAGGGGATTCCTACGAGCAGTACTTC.

The J gene is TRBJ1-1, the V gene TRBV28, with D uncertain. Germline V gene data show CDR1 as MDHEN and CDR2 as SYDVKM. This CDR3 comprises 12 residues. V lost 3 bases and J lost 8, with 10 bases in between. CDR3 in DNA: TGTGCCAGCAGTTTTAGACTGATGGAAGCTTTCTTT. Translated, it gives CASSFRLMEAFF.

This sequence joins TRBV6-6 and TRBJ2-1, with D hard to call. The CDR3 contains 15 residues. Germline loops: CDR1 MNHNY, CDR2 SVGAGI (reference sequence). Trimming removed 3 bases from V and 8 bases from J, with 17 bases in between. Here the CDR3 reads CASSYGSSGNHEQFF. CDR3 DNA: TGTGCCAGCAGTTATGGCTCCTCGGGTAACCATGAGCAGTTCTTC.

The chain recombines TRBV6-5 with TRBJ1-3, with D unresolved. CDR1 and CDR2 (germline): MNHEY, SVGAGI. Trimming cost V 6 bases and J 0 bases, with 12 bases left between them. There are 15 residues in the CDR3. CDR3: CASRRGAGSGNTIYF. In DNA, the CDR3 is TGTGCCAGCAGGCGGGGTGCTGGCTCTGGAAACACCATATATTTT.

The chain is built from TRBV5-1 and TRBJ2-1, with 7 bases aligning to TRBD2. With V trimmed by 4 bases and J by 9 bases, 10 bases remained unmatched. CDR1 is SGHRS, CDR2 YFSETQ, per germline. CDR3 length equals 14 residues. CDR3 DNA sequence: TGCGCCAGCAGCAACGGGGGGTCTAGCGGTGAGCAGTTCTTC. Its protein product is CASSNGGSSGEQFF.

The genes are TRBV27 and TRBJ2-7; a weak D match, TRBD2 (5 bases). Trimming removed 4 bases from V and 1 base from J, with 14 bases in between. The CDR3 totals 15 residues. Germline CDR1 is MNHEY and CDR2 is SMNVEV (reference sequence). The DNA for the CDR3 is TGTGCCAGCAGTTCCCTGGGGAGAGAGTCCTACGAGCAGTACTTC. Protein product: CASSSLGRESYEQYF.

The rearrangement joins TRBV19 to TRBJ1-4; weak D call: TRBD1 (6 bases). V gave up 9 bases and J gave up 0 bases, with 11 bases separating them. The germline CDR1 and CDR2 sequences are LNHDA and SQIVND (reference sequence). The CDR3 consists of 14 residues. CDR3 nucleotides: TGTGCCAGCGGGGGGGGCCCAACTAATGAAAAACTGTTTTTT. It codes for CASGGGPTNEKLFF.

This chain joins TRBV4-1 and TRBJ1-3; D uncertain. CDR1 is MGHRA and CDR2 is YSYEKL in the germline V gene. The germline V and J ends were trimmed by 3 bases and 3 bases, with 9 bases remaining between them. The CDR3 is 14 amino acids. Written as DNA, the CDR3 is TGCGCCAGCAGCCAGAACCGAGGTGGAAACACCATATATTTT. This gives the protein CASSQNRGGNTIYF.

V and J are TRBV7-2 and TRBJ2-7; no clear D. Germline V gene data show CDR1 as SGHTA and CDR2 as FQGNSA. The V and J ends lost 2 bases and 3 bases respectively, with 5 bases between them. CDR3 length equals 12 residues. The CDR3 region is CASSLPGYEQYF. CDR3 in DNA: TGTGCCAGCAGCTTACCCGGCTACGAGCAGTACTTC.

This chain links TRBV4-2 with TRBJ2-1, with D maybe TRBD1 (6 bases). Per the germline V gene, CDR1 is LGHNA and CDR2 is YNFKEQ. V lost 0 bases and J lost 1, with 22 bases in between. The CDR3 spans 20 residues. The CDR3 here is CASSQEIIGGLQGSYNEQFF. The CDR3 DNA reads TGTGCCAGCAGCCAAGAAATAATTGGGGGATTACAGGGTTCCTACAATGAGCAGTTCTTC.